The present entry profiles one T cell receptor (beta chain) with its context. What it binds is not known. This sample stems from a study of early stage breast cancer tumors. Turning to the study itself: The ER+/PR+/HER2- tumors included fewer than ten ductal and a handful of lobular carcinomas. Study results and caveats: Blood repertoires resembled normal breast more than tumor.

Using immunoSEQ multiplex PCR, the repertoire was profiled, and TCRdb retains in-frame clones only, with some absent. The table has about 72,000 clones, 65% to 80% seen once. CDR3 length equals 15 residues. Germline lookup yields CDR1 SGHDT and CDR2 YYEEEE. The ends lost 4 bases at V and 4 bases at J; junction bases unmatched: 6. The chain has TRBV5-6 and TRBJ2-3; 10 bases fit TRBD1. The sample taken for sequencing was blood. The receptor's source is a person aged 55 to 75 with breast cancer. The CDR3 coding sequence is TGTGCCAGCAGCGAGGGACAGGGGATATCAGATACGCAGTATTTT. Translating gives CASSEGQGISDTQYF.